The rows below give T cell receptor beta chains drawn from one sample of a study of cytomegalovirus exposure and HLA in healthy donors. Sequenced by immunoSEQ multiplex PCR; TCRdb stores in-frame clones only, minus some. This sample has 230,000 or so clones, with over 90% found just once. The sample consisted of PBMCs. The receptors stem from a girl between 2 and 10 years old in good health and CMV-seronegative. Each CDR3 is given with its conserved first and last residue. The D gene is left open where the match is weak. Clone size is not always given. Where it is, it says once, few, many or a class for expanded clones.

clone size: .
J gene: TRBJ1-1
CDR3 length: 13
V gene: TRBV10-1
D gene: .
CDR3 DNA: TGCGCCAGCAGTGTGAGGGAGAACACTGAAGCTTTCTTT
CDR3 protein: CASSVRENTEAFF

clone size: .
J gene: TRBJ1-1
CDR3 length: 12
V gene: TRBV13
D gene: .
CDR3 DNA: TGTGCCAGCAGCCCCCAGGACACTGAAGCTTTCTTT
CDR3 protein: CASSPQDTEAFF

clone size: .
J gene: TRBJ2-1
CDR3 length: 16
V gene: TRBV10-1
D gene: TRBD2
CDR3 DNA: TGCGCCAGCAGTGGACTAGCGGGAGTAGTGGACAATGAGCAGTTCTTC
CDR3 protein: CASSGLAGVVDNEQFF

clone size: .
J gene: TRBJ2-3
CDR3 length: 16
V gene: TRBV13
D gene: .
CDR3 DNA: TGTGCCAGCAGCCCCTTCCGTATAATTGGCACAGATACGCAGTATTTT
CDR3 protein: CASSPFRIIGTDTQYF

clone size: .
J gene: TRBJ2-1
CDR3 length: 13
V gene: TRBV5-4
D gene: .
CDR3 DNA: TGTGCCAGCAGCTCGAATTTAGCTCCTGAGCAGTTCTTC
CDR3 protein: CASSSNLAPEQFF

clone size: .
J gene: TRBJ1-4
CDR3 length: 15
V gene: TRBV2
D gene: TRBD1
CDR3 DNA: TGTGCCAGCAGTGCACAGGGGGTAGCTAATGAAAAACTGTTTTTT
CDR3 protein: CASSAQGVANEKLFF

clone size: once
J gene: TRBJ2-7
CDR3 length: 14
V gene: TRBV5-1
D gene: .
CDR3 DNA: TGCGCCAGCAGCTTCGAGTTGCCACGTGACGAGCAGTACTTC
CDR3 protein: CASSFELPRDEQYF

clone size: .
J gene: TRBJ2-7
CDR3 length: 15
V gene: TRBV6-6
D gene: TRBD2
CDR3 DNA: TGTGCCAGCAGTTACGGGGCGGGGGGAACCTACGAGCAGTACTTC
CDR3 protein: CASSYGAGGTYEQYF

clone size: .
J gene: TRBJ2-5
CDR3 length: 13
V gene: TRBV6-5
D gene: .
CDR3 DNA: TGTGCCAGCAGCCAAAACGGAGGGGAGACCCAGTACTTC
CDR3 protein: CASSQNGGETQYF

clone size: .
J gene: TRBJ2-7
CDR3 length: 14
V gene: TRBV5-6
D gene: .
CDR3 DNA: TGTGCCAGCAGCTTGGGGGCAGCGGCCTACGAGCAGTACTTC
CDR3 protein: CASSLGAAAYEQYF

clone size: few
J gene: TRBJ2-4
CDR3 length: 14
V gene: TRBV5-4
D gene: .
CDR3 DNA: TGTGCCAGCAGCTTGGCCGGGGTCGGAAACATTCAGTACTTC
CDR3 protein: CASSLAGVGNIQYF

clone size: .
J gene: TRBJ2-7
CDR3 length: 15
V gene: TRBV7-6
D gene: .
CDR3 DNA: TGTGCCAGCAGCTCGGCCCAAGGAGAGGTTTACGAGCAGTACTTC
CDR3 protein: CASSSAQGEVYEQYF

clone size: .
J gene: TRBJ2-1
CDR3 length: 17
V gene: TRBV5-1
D gene: TRBD2
CDR3 DNA: TGCGCCAGCAGCCCTCAGCTAGCGGGGACTACCTACAATGAGCAGTTCTTC
CDR3 protein: CASSPQLAGTTYNEQFF

clone size: .
J gene: TRBJ2-7
CDR3 length: 12
V gene: TRBV7-8
D gene: .
CDR3 DNA: TGTGCCAGCAGCTTAAATCAAGCTTTGCAGTACTTC
CDR3 protein: CASSLNQALQYF

clone size: .
J gene: TRBJ2-7
CDR3 length: 13
V gene: TRBV4-1
D gene: .
CDR3 DNA: TGCGCCAGCAGCCAAACCCAAGCGTACGAGCAGTACTTC
CDR3 protein: CASSQTQAYEQYF

clone size: once
J gene: TRBJ2-3
CDR3 length: 13
V gene: TRBV30
D gene: .
CDR3 DNA: TGTGCCTGGAAGCACAGGGTTACAGATACGCAGTATTTT
CDR3 protein: CAWKHRVTDTQYF

clone size: few
J gene: TRBJ2-1
CDR3 length: 14
V gene: TRBV7-2
D gene: .
CDR3 DNA: TGTGCCAGCGCCTTAAGTTATCCGGTCGATGAGCAGTTCTTC
CDR3 protein: CASALSYPVDEQFF

clone size: .
J gene: TRBJ2-7
CDR3 length: 16
V gene: TRBV4-1
D gene: TRBD2
CDR3 DNA: TGCGCCAGCAGCCACCTTAGCGGGGCCAGCTCCTACGAGCAGTACTTC
CDR3 protein: CASSHLSGASSYEQYF

clone size: .
J gene: TRBJ1-2
CDR3 length: 14
V gene: TRBV30
D gene: .
CDR3 DNA: TGTGCCTGGGAGGGGGGGAGGGTGGACTATGGCTACACCTTC
CDR3 protein: CAWEGGRVDYGYTF

clone size: once
J gene: TRBJ1-2
CDR3 length: 12
V gene: TRBV15
D gene: TRBD1
CDR3 DNA: TGTGCCACCGGCGAACAGGGGGTGGGCTACACCTTC
CDR3 protein: CATGEQGVGYTF

clone size: .
J gene: TRBJ2-3
CDR3 length: 14
V gene: TRBV6-1
D gene: TRBD1
CDR3 DNA: TGTGCCAGCAGTCAGGACAGGGGGTCAGATACGCAGTATTTT
CDR3 protein: CASSQDRGSDTQYF

clone size: .
J gene: TRBJ2-5
CDR3 length: 15
V gene: TRBV9
D gene: TRBD1
CDR3 DNA: TGTGCCAGCAGCGCCTCAGGGGGACCTCAAGAGACCCAGTACTTC
CDR3 protein: CASSASGGPQETQYF